This T cell receptor beta chain was captured by sequencing in a study of cytomegalovirus exposure and HLA in healthy donors (dated by TCRdb to 2015 to 2018). For the wider study: According to a later analysis, the 120 or so validation repertoires were produced on the same platform as the 700 or so repertoires of the first cohort. The study aimed to test whether cataloging public T cell receptors could reveal signatures of past pathogen exposure. Besides the first cohort of roughly 700 subjects, a separate validation cohort made up of 120 different subjects was used. The study combined high-throughput TCR immunosequencing, statistical association of individual TCRs with disease status, and machine learning to predict cytomegalovirus infection status.

Separate from the approximately 700-subject first cohort, the validation cohort of roughly 120 subjects was the group to which the donors belonged. Receptor libraries were prepared by the immunoSEQ multiplex PCR assay. From the authors' description of their analysis: A statistical classification framework was built to diagnose cytomegalovirus status from the catalog of TCR beta chain sequences. TCRdb carries this immuneACCESS record with in-frame sequences only. Its versions omit some clonotypes, under half of them owing to an unresolved V gene in the studies checked, with the rest unexplained. V, J and clone size derive from that table, while D and trimming were established from the DNA sequence. The sample table shows over 120,000 clones, and 85% to 90% are seen once. The ten top clones hold about 6.6% of the sample. Regarding this clone: Its binding antigen is unknown. The input lacks base qualities; no much larger clone sits a single base away.

Inclusive of the bounding cysteine and phenylalanine, the CDR3 is 15 residues long. The DNA shown is the 45-base CDR3, in frame from base 1. In the germline V gene, CDR1 corresponds to SGHRS and CDR2 to YFSETQ. V is shortened by 6 bases, J by 1 base, and the region joining them spans 17 bases. Study-wide conclusions, independent of this receptor: Of the cluster scores, approximately 95% were above 0 in a later analysis, which found that TCRs clustered in the first cohort also tended to co-occur in the 110 or so validation repertoires. The classifier was reported to diagnose cytomegalovirus status with high specificity and sensitivity in both the original cohort and the validation cohort. A total of fewer than 200 TCR beta chains were listed by the study as associated with cytomegalovirus. Most TCR sequences were observed very rarely across donors, whereas some public TCRs were present in many individuals. A later analysis lacked HLA typing for the validation cohort, so it scored co-occurrence in that cohort across all 120 or so repertoires. The authors suggested that the approach could potentially be extended to other disease states and immunological phenotypes. In vitro tests confirmed that a few of the cytomegalovirus-associated TCR beta chains recognize cytomegalovirus antigens.

Sequencing was carried out using PBMCs. This TCR was sampled from a woman in her twenties or thirties in good health and CMV-seropositive. The V and J segments used are TRBV5-1 and TRBJ2-7; TRBD2 is possibly the D segment (7 matching bases). The nucleotide sequence reads as follows: TGCGCCAGCACCTGGGGGGGCCCCGGTTCCTACGAGCAGTACTTC. Its coded protein is CASTWGGPGSYEQYF.